What follows are 16 T cell receptor beta chains derived from one specimen sequenced in a study of early T cells in non-severe SARS-CoV-2 infection (dated by TCRdb to the early 2020s). Library creation used 5' RACE. The sample was run on a NextSeq 500. TCRdb trimmed public reads at Q25 via fastp, called clones via MiXCR and kept in-frame beta chains. Rows with a matching CDR3 protein are joined into one entry that keeps the most common DNA and genes. The sample table lists around 62,000 distinct CDR3 sequences, around 12% of them with a count of one. The biggest ten clones account for less than 4.5% of the sample. Sequenced input: whole blood. Receptors originate from an adult who was a healthcare worker with PCR-confirmed SARS-CoV-2 infection or an uninfected control (not recorded which).

This clonotype showed up many times. The gene calls are TRBV18 and TRBJ2-7; D perhaps matches TRBD2 (5 bases). Germline lookup yields CDR1 KGHSH and CDR2 LQKENI. The V end was cut by 6 bases, the J end by 0 bases, with 9 bases between. The CDR3 runs to 13 residues. In DNA, the CDR3 is TGTGCCAGCTCCACAACTAGCTCCTACGAGCAGTACTTC. This codes for CASSTTSSYEQYF. Filled out from reference TRBV18 and TRBJ2-7, the complete variable domain reads NAGVMQNPRHLVRRRGQEARLRCSPMKGHSHVYWYRQLPEEGLKFMVYLQKENIIDESGMPKERFSAEFPKEGPSILRIQQVVRGDSAAYFCASSTTSSYEQYFGPGTRLTVT.

This clonotype was seen many times. The V and J genes are TRBV28 and TRBJ2-7; weak D call: TRBD2 (8 bases). From germline, CDR1 is MDHEN and CDR2 SYDVKM. The CDR3 has 15 residues. V gave up 6 bases and J gave up 6 bases, with 21 bases separating them. The CDR3 DNA follows: TGTGCCAGCAGCCCCACTCCCGGGAGGGGGCTCGAGCAGTACTTC. Protein sequence: CASSPTPGRGLEQYF.

This clonotype was seen more than once but under ten times. This sequence joins TRBV12-3 or TRBV12-4 and TRBJ1-5; possible D gene TRBD1, 6 bases. The CDR3 is 14 residues long. The V end was cut by 5 bases, the J end by 2 bases, with 10 bases between. This CDR3 reads CASSRDIRNQPQHF. The CDR3 nucleotides read TGTGCCAGCAGTCGGGACATCCGCAATCAGCCCCAGCATTTT.

This clonotype was counted once. The rearrangement uses TRBV20-1 and TRBJ2-7, with D possibly matching TRBD1 (5 bases). The CDR3 consists of 12 residues. The germline V gene encodes CDR1 DFQATT and CDR2 SNEGSKA (reference sequence). CDR3 bases: TGCGCTACGGAAGGGGCACGGTACGAGCAGTACTTC. This sequence encodes CATEGARYEQYF.

The J gene is TRBJ1-6, the V gene TRBV12-3 or TRBV12-4, with TRBD1 identical over 9 bases. This CDR3 contains 14 residues. V dropped 6 bases and J dropped 6; count of bases not matched to a gene: 3. The CDR3 region has the DNA TGTGCCAGCAGACAGGGGGCAAGTAATTCACCCCTCCACTTT. Amino acid sequence: CASRQGASNSPLHF.

V gene TRBV9 combines with J gene TRBJ2-3; 11 bases map to TRBD2. The CDR3 contains 15 residues. From germline, CDR1 is SGDLS and CDR2 YYNGEE. J lost 3 bases, V lost 4 bases, and 4 bases had no gene match. CDR3 DNA: TGTGCCAGCAGCTTCACTAGCGGGAGTACAGATACGCAGTATTTT. Translating it yields CASSFTSGSTDTQYF. Together with reference TRBV9 and TRBJ2-3, the CDR3 gives the full variable domain: DSGVTQTPKHLITATGQRVTLRCSPRSGDLSVYWYQQSLDQGLQFLIQYYNGEERAKGNILERFSAQQFPDLHSELNLSSLELGDSALYFCASSFTSGSTDTQYFGPGTRLTVL.

The rearrangement joins TRBV19 to TRBJ2-5, with TRBD2 matching over 8 bases. From germline, CDR1 is LNHDA and CDR2 SQIVND (reference sequence). This CDR3 is 15 amino acids long. J was trimmed by 1 base and V by 3 bases; bases with no gene match: 4. CDR3 DNA sequence: TGTGCCAGTAGTATCCGGACTAGCAGCCAAGAGACCCAGTACTTC. Its translation: CASSIRTSSQETQYF.

This clonotype showed up just a few times. The chain couples TRBV27 to TRBJ2-7; no clear D gene. The CDR3 length is 15 residues. In germline, CDR1 is MNHEY, CDR2 SMNVEV (reference sequence). With 5 bases removed from V and 6 bases from J, the gap between germline ends came to 20 bases. The CDR3 DNA follows: TGTGCCAGCAGTCTTTGGGGAAACCTCCTTTCCGAGCAGTACTTC. Protein product: CASSLWGNLLSEQYF.

The V gene is TRBV28, the J gene TRBJ2-5; D is uncertain. Germline-derived CDR1 and CDR2 are MDHEN and SYDVKM. The CDR3 loop spans 13 amino acids. The V gene lost 4 bases and the J gene lost 7 bases, with 13 bases spanning the gap. CDR3 coding DNA: TGTGCCAGCAGTTCTGTAAGGTTGCGGACCCAGTACTTC. Its protein is CASSSVRLRTQYF.

The table lists this clonotype with a few counts. The CDR3 DNA sequence: TGTGCCACCAGCAGAGATGTAGGGGCTGAAGAGACCCAGTACTTC. Amino acids: CATSRDVGAEETQYF. V and J are TRBV15 and TRBJ2-5; D perhaps matches TRBD1 (5 bases). Per the germline V gene, CDR1 is LNHNV and CDR2 is YYDKDF (reference sequence). Deletions cut 0 bases from V and 3 bases from J, with 11 bases between. This CDR3 spans 15 amino acids.

This clonotype was detected a few times. The chain links TRBV28 to TRBJ2-7; 9 bases fit TRBD1. The CDR3 runs to 16 residues. The ends lost 3 bases at V and 1 base at J; junction bases unmatched: 7. Germline V gene lookup returns CDR1 MDHEN and CDR2 SYDVKM. The CDR3 sequence is CASSFSGGTGSYEQYF. The CDR3 nucleotides are TGTGCCAGCAGTTTCTCTGGCGGGACAGGGTCCTACGAGCAGTACTTC.

CDR3 amino acids: CSARGPNGRDTQYF. As DNA, the CDR3 is TGCAGTGCTAGAGGCCCTAACGGGAGAGATACGCAGTATTTT. The chain recombines TRBV20-1 with TRBJ2-3; tentative D call: TRBD2 (6 bases). CDR1 is DFQATT, CDR2 SNEGSKA, per germline (reference sequence). Deletions cut 1 base from V and 5 bases from J, with 13 bases between. This CDR3 region has 14 residues.

This clonotype was detected only a few times. The gene calls are TRBV4-2 and TRBJ1-1; the match to TRBD1 covers 8 bases. This CDR3 has 13 residues. Looked up from germline, CDR1 is LGHNA and CDR2 is YNFKEQ. The junction had 3 bases not matched to a gene; V was cut back by 4 bases and J by 5 bases. The CDR3 sequence: CASSPRQGTEAFF. In DNA form, the CDR3 reads TGTGCCAGCAGCCCTCGACAGGGGACTGAAGCTTTCTTT.

As for this clonotype: A much larger clone is a single base away; this may be a read error. This sequence joins TRBV12-3 or TRBV12-4 and TRBJ2-1, with D tentatively TRBD2 (5 bases). The CDR3 loop spans 12 amino acids. CDR3 region: CTSSLDYHEQFF. The CDR3 nucleotides are TGTACCAGCAGTCTAGACTACCATGAGCAGTTCTTC.

This clonotype was recorded at least ten times. The rearrangement links TRBV2 to TRBJ1-1; no definite D call. Germline values: CDR1 SNHLY, CDR2 FYNNEI. The V end was cut by 6 bases, the J end by 2 bases, with 13 bases between. The CDR3 is 14 amino acids. The DNA of the CDR3 is TGTGCCAGCAGGATGATGATGGTTAACACTGAAGCTTTCTTT. Residues: CASRMMMVNTEAFF.

The chain has TRBV28 and TRBJ2-5, with D tentatively TRBD1 or TRBD2 (5 bases each). The germline CDR1 and CDR2 sequences are MDHEN and SYDVKM. The V end was cut by 9 bases, the J end by 5 bases, with 16 bases between. The CDR3 is 13 residues long. CDR3 DNA sequence: TGTGCCAGTAGGACCCAGTGGGGGGAGACCCAGTACTTC. Encoded protein: CASRTQWGETQYF.